This record covers a single T cell receptor (beta chain). Antigen unknown. Clones were sequenced by immunoSEQ multiplex PCR, and TCRdb holds only the in-frame ones, with some missing. The sample lists some 73,000 clones; roughly 85% were seen once. This sample stems from a study of OX40 agonist ivuxolimab in advanced cancers. About the study: The dose-escalation cohort was approximately 85% male, with a mean age of approximately 61 years, ranging roughly 20 to 90. Study-wide findings and caveats: At 0.1 to 3.0 mg/kg and by week 6, CD4+ and CD8+ T cells in the blood had expanded clonally.

Systemic immunosuppression or a history of autoimmune disease excluded patients. The sample here was CD4+ or CD8+ T cells sorted from blood, taken in a trial of the OX40 agonist ivuxolimab. The receptor's source is an adult with an advanced solid tumor such as melanoma, head and neck, liver or kidney cancer.

The CDR3 nucleotides are TGTGCCAGCAGCGTAGGGTCGGGGGTGACTAATGAAAAACTGTTTTTT. Amino acids: CASSVGSGVTNEKLFF. The chain has TRBV9 and TRBJ1-4, with TRBD1 as a possible D gene (5 bases). V lost 0 bases, J lost 2 bases, and 11 bases lay in between. The CDR3 has 16 residues. CDR1 SGDLS and CDR2 YYNGEE come from the germline V gene.